These 26 T cell receptor beta chains were sequenced from one sample in a study of PD-L1 blockade in urothelial cancer. Time point described: pretreatment peripheral blood. Here immunoSEQ multiplex PCR was the method, and the copy in TCRdb shows in-frame clones only, minus some. The sample lists roughly 130,000 clones, 84% occurring once. This sample comprised PBMCs, obtained around atezolizumab (anti-PD-L1) treatment. Receptors were obtained from a man aged 45-60 years with urothelial cancer.

This chain links TRBV27 with TRBJ2-2, with 10 positions matching TRBD2. V lost 1 base to trimming and J lost 5 bases; unmatched junction nucleotides: 10. This CDR3 is 18 amino acids long. Per the germline V gene, CDR1 is MNHEY and CDR2 is SMNVEV (reference sequence). The CDR3 nucleotides are TGTGCCAGCAGTTTATTCGCATTAGCGGGAGGAAGTACCGGGGAGCTGTTTTTT. Its protein product is CASSLFALAGGSTGELFF.

J is TRBJ1-3 and V is TRBV6-1; no clear D gene. The CDR3 contains 14 residues. From germline, CDR1 is MNHNS and CDR2 SASEGT. Trimming removed 3 bases from V and 4 bases from J, with 10 bases in between. The CDR3 coding sequence is TGTGCCAGCAGTGAGATACAGTACGGAAACACCATATATTTT. Translated: CASSEIQYGNTIYF.

This clone has more than one count but fewer than ten. The chain combines TRBV27 with TRBJ1-1, with 7 bases aligning to TRBD1. From germline, CDR1 is MNHEY and CDR2 SMNVEV (reference sequence). The CDR3 has 14 amino acids. The V and J ends lost 6 bases and 2 bases, in that order; junction bases with no gene match: 6. CDR3 protein: CASRGQRGNTEAFF. Here the CDR3 DNA reads TGTGCCAGCAGGGGACAGAGGGGAAACACTGAAGCTTTCTTT.

In its sample, this clone was seen a few times. The chain's CDR3 is CASTRTLNTEAFF. CDR3 nucleotides: TGTGCCAGCACCAGGACACTAAACACTGAAGCTTTCTTT. The rearrangement joins TRBV2 to TRBJ1-1, with D possibly TRBD1 on 5 matching bases. The CDR3 extends over 13 amino acids. Germline V gene sequence: CDR1 SNHLY, CDR2 FYNNEI. Between the trimmed V and J ends, which lost 7 bases and 2 bases, there was a span of 11 bases.

This chain links TRBV5-4 with TRBJ1-5; 8 bases agree with TRBD1. Germline CDR1 SGHNT, CDR2 YYREEE (reference sequence). Germline trimming cut 4 bases from V and 3 bases from J; bases unmatched to any gene: 6. The CDR3 runs to 15 residues. CDR3 in DNA: TGTGCCAGCAGCAGCGGGACAGGTAACAATCAGCCCCAGCATTTT. This sequence encodes CASSSGTGNNQPQHF. The complete variable domain, with remaining parts taken from reference TRBV5-4 and TRBJ1-5, reads ETGVTQSPTHLIKTRGQQVTLRCSSQSGHNTVSWYQQALGQGPQFIFQYYREEENGRGNFPPRFSGLQFPNYSSELNVNALELDDSALYLCASSSGTGNNQPQHFGDGTRLSIL.

The DNA for the CDR3 is TGTGCCAGCAGTTATAGTGAGAGACACCAATCATACGAGCAGTACTTC. Translation: CASSYSERHQSYEQYF. The genes are TRBV6-6 and TRBJ2-7; D remains ambiguous. Germline CDR1 reads MNHNY; CDR2 reads SVGAGI (reference sequence). This CDR3 is 16 amino acids long. V was trimmed by 3 bases and J by 4 bases, leaving 19 bases between them.

This clone was counted a single time. The J gene is TRBJ2-1, the V gene TRBV5-5; TRBD1 matches at 7 bases. Germline loops: CDR1 SGHKS, CDR2 YYEKEE (reference sequence). The CDR3 consists of 14 residues. Trimming at V came to 4 bases and at J to 5 bases, leaving 6 bases not matched to a gene. The CDR3 region has the DNA TGTGCCAGCAGCGTATCAACAGGGGACAATGAGCAGTTCTTC. It is translated as CASSVSTGDNEQFF.

A single count supports this clone. The V gene is TRBV18, the J gene TRBJ2-7, with TRBD1 as a possible D gene (6 bases). The germline CDR1 and CDR2 sequences are KGHSH and LQKENI. V lost 2 bases and J 4 bases, leaving 12 bases between the germline ends. The CDR3 is 14 residues long. The CDR3 nucleotides read TGTGCCAGCTCACCATTGGACAGCGCATACGAGCAGTACTTC. Translated: CASSPLDSAYEQYF.

This chain connects TRBV9 to TRBJ1-3; tentatively, D is TRBD1 (6 bases). The V gene's germline CDR1 is SGDLS and CDR2 YYNGEE. The ends were cut back, 1 base at V and 4 bases at J, with 9 bases in the middle. The CDR3 covers 14 residues. The CDR3 region is CASSVSGAGNTIYF. As DNA, the CDR3 is TGTGCCAGCAGCGTATCAGGGGCGGGAAACACCATATATTTT.

The chain combines TRBV5-5 with TRBJ1-3; a possible D gene is TRBD1 (6 bases). Looked up from germline, CDR1 is SGHKS and CDR2 is YYEKEE (reference sequence). V was shortened by 0 bases and J by 4 bases, with 11 bases between the two germline ends. The CDR3 loop spans 15 amino acids. The CDR3 spells CASSLDAGAGNTIYF. DNA of the CDR3: TGTGCCAGCAGCTTGGATGCAGGGGCGGGAAACACCATATATTTT.

The CDR3, as DNA: TGTGCCCAAGAGAATATGGGGCCGATTACTAGCGGGAGGAAGCAAGAGACCCAGTACTTC. The encoded protein is CAQENMGPITSGRKQETQYF. This chain links TRBV30 with TRBJ2-5; 12 positions match TRBD2. This CDR3 is built from 20 residues. The V segment lost 8 bases and the J segment 2 bases; nucleotides outside the gene matches: 24. Germline CDR1 reads GTSNPN; CDR2 reads SVGIG (reference sequence).

This rearrangement joins TRBV30 to TRBJ2-3; 7 bases align to TRBD1. This CDR3 spans 13 amino acids. Germline V gene sequence: CDR1 GTSNPN, CDR2 SVGIG (reference sequence). V lost 5 bases and J lost 3; bases outside the gene matches: 5. CDR3 sequence reads: CAWWDSLTDTQYF. CDR3 bases: TGTGCCTGGTGGGACAGTCTGACAGATACGCAGTATTTT. The variable domain in full, with the rest retrieved from reference TRBV30 and TRBJ2-3, is SQTIHQWPATLVQPVGSPLSLECTVEGTSNPNLYWYRQAAGRGLQLLFYSVGIGQISSEVPQNLSASRPQDRQFILSSKKLLLSDSGFYLCAWWDSLTDTQYFGPGTRLTVL.

The table lists this clone with a few counts. The chain carries TRBV5-1 and TRBJ2-2, with D possibly matching TRBD1 (5 bases). V lost 4 bases, J lost 4 bases, and 11 bases lay in between. Germline V gene sequence: CDR1 SGHRS, CDR2 YFSETQ. The CDR3 consists of 14 residues. In nucleotides, the CDR3 is TGCGCCAGCAGCCTGGGTGGGGCCACCGGGGAGCTGTTTTTT. It translates to CASSLGGATGELFF.

The count of this clone is one. V gene TRBV21-1 combines with J gene TRBJ2-3; the DNA was not compared with TRBD2, the D call given in the table. TRBV21-1 is classified as a pseudogene. The CDR3 totals 18 residues. CDR3 DNA: TGTGCCAGCAGCAAAACCCGACCGGGGGGCGGGCGCACAGATACGCAGTATTTT. Translated: CASSKTRPGGGRTDTQYF.

This sequence joins TRBV2 and TRBJ1-1; D unresolved. The V gene lost 6 bases and the J gene lost 11 bases, with 13 bases spanning the gap. The CDR3 extends over 11 amino acids. Germline V gives CDR1 SNHLY, CDR2 FYNNEI. The CDR3 bases are TGTGCCAGCAGCCTCCAGGATTGGGCTTTCTTT. It translates to CASSLQDWAFF.

The chain recombines TRBV5-1 with TRBJ2-5; 11 bases line up with TRBD1. The CDR3 has 17 residues. V gave up 4 bases and J gave up 2 bases; unmatched junction bases: 10. The V gene's germline CDR1 is SGHRS and CDR2 YFSETQ. CDR3 protein: CASSAGTGGFRQETQYF. The CDR3 region has the DNA TGCGCCAGCAGCGCGGGGACAGGGGGTTTTCGTCAAGAGACCCAGTACTTC. Looking up the rest from reference TRBV5-1 and TRBJ2-5 gives the full variable domain: KAGVTQTPRYLIKTRGQQVTLSCSPISGHRSVSWYQQTPGQGLQFLFEYFSETQRNKGNFPGRFSGRQFSNSRSEMNVSTLELGDSALYLCASSAGTGGFRQETQYFGPGTRLLVL.

The CDR3 coding sequence is TGTGCCAGCAGGGGACTAGCGGGAGGGTCCTACAATGAGCAGTTCTTC. Translated, it gives CASRGLAGGSYNEQFF. This chain connects TRBV28 to TRBJ2-1, with 16 bases lining up with TRBD2. This CDR3 has 16 residues. V was clipped by 6 bases and J by 1 base; unmatched bases: 0. The germline V gene has CDR1 MDHEN and CDR2 SYDVKM.

The chain has TRBV4-2 and TRBJ2-3; 9 nucleotides match TRBD2. Trimming took 3 bases from V and 4 from J; bases not matched to a gene: 20. The CDR3 length is 20 residues. CDR1 is LGHNA, CDR2 YNFKEQ, per germline. The CDR3 protein is CASSQDAGREGLSAADTQYF. In nucleotides, the CDR3 is TGTGCCAGCAGCCAGGACGCTGGGCGGGAGGGCCTATCGGCTGCAGATACGCAGTATTTT.

The chain recombines TRBV18 with TRBJ2-5; TRBD1 aligns across 10 bases. This CDR3 spans 16 amino acids. Germline assignment: CDR1 KGHSH and CDR2 LQKENI. The V and J ends lost 6 bases and 5 bases, in that order; junction bases with no gene match: 12. The CDR3 DNA follows: TGTGCCAGCTCGCCTCCGGGACAGGGGCAAAGGGAGACCCAGTACTTC. Its protein product is CASSPPGQGQRETQYF.

The rearrangement uses TRBV11-2 and TRBJ2-7; TRBD2 agrees at 8 bases. Germline V gene lookup returns CDR1 SGHAT and CDR2 FQNNGV. The CDR3 length is 16 residues. V gave up 4 bases and J gave up 0 bases; unmatched junction bases: 8. The CDR3 spells CASSSPAGVPSYEQYF. As DNA, the CDR3 is TGTGCCAGCAGCTCCCCAGCGGGAGTCCCCTCCTACGAGCAGTACTTC.

The chain uses TRBV7-3 and TRBJ2-1; 7 bases fit TRBD1. Germline values: CDR1 SGHTA, CDR2 FQGTGA. The CDR3 has 12 residues. Trimming at V came to 5 bases and at J to 7 bases, leaving 2 bases not matched to a gene. CDR3 amino acids: CASSRQGNEQFF. CDR3 bases: TGTGCCAGCAGCCGACAGGGTAATGAGCAGTTCTTC.

The chain has TRBV14 and TRBJ2-1; 11 bases are a match to TRBD2. The CDR3 contains 15 residues. Germline lookup yields CDR1 SGHDN and CDR2 FVKESK. Trimming cost V 5 bases and J 7 bases; bases outside gene matches: 7. Written as DNA, the CDR3 is TGTGCCAGCAGCTACCTAGCGGGAGGTAGTAATGAGCAGTTCTTC. Translated: CASSYLAGGSNEQFF.

This chain joins TRBV28 and TRBJ2-1; TRBD2 is a possible D gene (6 bases). The CDR3 sequence is 16 residues long. The germline V gene encodes CDR1 MDHEN and CDR2 SYDVKM. Trimming left V 5 bases short and J 0 bases short, with 14 bases between. The CDR3 nucleotides read TGTGCCAGCAGTCCACTAGCTCCCAGCTCCTACAATGAGCAGTTCTTC. This codes for CASSPLAPSSYNEQFF.

This clone appeared a few times. The chain joins TRBV10-2 to TRBJ1-2; 7 positions agree with TRBD1. After removal of 4 bases from V and 8 bases from J, the junction contained 4 bases not matched to a gene. This CDR3 contains 12 residues. Germline CDR1 is WSHSY and CDR2 is SAAADI. CDR3: CASSAHRGGYTF. The CDR3 DNA reads as TGCGCCAGCAGTGCCCACAGGGGCGGCTACACCTTC.

V gene TRBV5-1 combines with J gene TRBJ2-7, with a possible D match to TRBD2 (5 bases). Trimming took 6 bases from V and 0 from J, leaving 25 bases between them. Germline lookup yields CDR1 SGHRS and CDR2 YFSETQ. CDR3 length: 18 residues. The CDR3, as DNA: TGCGCCAGCACACCGGGTAGAGAGGGCGGGCGTAGCTCCTACGAGCAGTACTTC. This codes for CASTPGREGGRSSYEQYF.

The chain recombines TRBV2 with TRBJ1-2; TRBD1 agrees at 9 bases. The CDR3 length is 14 residues. Unmatched junction bases numbered 6, after V lost 6 bases and J lost 4 bases. The V gene's germline CDR1 is SNHLY and CDR2 FYNNEI. CDR3 in amino acids: CASRRTGGVYGYTF. The CDR3 DNA sequence: TGTGCCAGCAGGCGAACAGGGGGCGTCTATGGCTACACCTTC.